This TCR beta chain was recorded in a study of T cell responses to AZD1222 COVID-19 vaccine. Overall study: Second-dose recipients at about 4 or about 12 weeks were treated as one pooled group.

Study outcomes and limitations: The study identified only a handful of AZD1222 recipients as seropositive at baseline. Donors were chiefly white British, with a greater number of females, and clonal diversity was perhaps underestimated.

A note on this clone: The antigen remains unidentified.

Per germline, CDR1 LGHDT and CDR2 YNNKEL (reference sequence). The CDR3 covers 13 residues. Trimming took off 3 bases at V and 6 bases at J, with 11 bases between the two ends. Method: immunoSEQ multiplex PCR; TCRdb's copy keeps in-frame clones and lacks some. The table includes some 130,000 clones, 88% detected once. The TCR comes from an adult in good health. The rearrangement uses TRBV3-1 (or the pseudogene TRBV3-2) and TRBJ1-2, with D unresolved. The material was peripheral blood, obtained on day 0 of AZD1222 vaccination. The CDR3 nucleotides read TGTGCCAGCAGCCACTCAGGAGCCCATGGCTACACCTTC. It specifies CASSHSGAHGYTF.